Below are 30 T cell receptor beta chains sequenced from a single sample in a study of post-analysis software for immune sequencing data. These TCRs are of unknown antigen specificity. Study results and limitations: Included in a set of about 5 TRBV segments more frequent in patients than controls were TRBV5-6, TRBV5-1 and TRBV20-1.

Unique molecular identifiers were built into the TCR beta cDNA libraries. TCRdb ran MiXCR on the PCR reads and lists one entry per CDR3 protein. Here the sample spans roughly 200,000 distinct CDR3 sequences, 29% being singletons. The source material was blood. The source is a girl between 2 and 17 years old with multiple sclerosis.

This clonotype was counted a few times. This rearrangement joins TRBV15 to TRBJ1-4; 11 bases match TRBD1. The CDR3 contains 16 residues. The germline CDR1 and CDR2 sequences are LNHNV and YYDKDF (reference sequence). The ends lost 4 bases at V and 7 bases at J; junction bases unmatched: 8. DNA of the CDR3: TGTGCCACCAGCACCAGGACAGGGGGCAGGAGTGAAAAACTGTTTTTT. It codes for CATSTRTGGRSEKLFF.

There are many counts of this clonotype. The V gene is TRBV30, the J gene TRBJ1-2; a weak D match, TRBD1 (6 bases). The CDR3 runs 12 residues. Germline V gives CDR1 GTSNPN, CDR2 SVGIG (reference sequence). V was shortened by 7 bases and J by 4 bases, with 13 bases between the two germline ends. The chain's CDR3 is CASPGQFYGYTF. The CDR3 region has the DNA TGTGCCTCGCCGGGACAATTCTATGGCTACACCTTC.

As regards this clonotype: At one end the junction does not follow the germline gene, possibly because of a read error. V usage is TRBV28 and J usage is TRBJ1-1; no firm D call. Germline CDR1 and CDR2: MDHEN and SYDVKM. The CDR3 has 11 residues. Here the CDR3 reads CASNLNTEAFF. CDR3 DNA: TGTGCCAGCAATTTAAACACTGAAGCTTTCTTT.

V is TRBV11-2 and J is TRBJ2-5, with TRBD1 identical over 7 bases. This CDR3 is built from 14 residues. In germline, CDR1 is SGHAT, CDR2 FQNNGV. With 3 bases clipped from V and 5 bases from J, the junction kept 6 bases outside the gene matches. The CDR3: CASSFGQAKETQYF. The DNA for the CDR3 is TGTGCCAGCAGCTTCGGACAGGCCAAGGAGACCCAGTACTTC.

This clonotype came up many times. The chain joins TRBV12-3 or TRBV12-4 to TRBJ2-7; 8 bases are a match to TRBD2. The trim removed 6 bases at V and 6 bases at J, leaving 7 bases unmatched. The CDR3 covers 13 residues. This CDR3 reads CASRRLALGEQYF. CDR3 DNA sequence: TGTGCCAGCAGGCGACTAGCGTTGGGCGAGCAGTACTTC.

This chain connects TRBV18 to TRBJ2-3; 11 nucleotides agree with TRBD2. Unmatched junction bases numbered 8, after V lost 7 bases and J lost 5 bases. This CDR3 contains 15 residues. CDR1 is KGHSH and CDR2 is LQKENI in the germline V gene. The CDR3 DNA follows: TGTGCCAGCTTTAAAGGGGGACTAGCGGAAGATACGCAGTATTTT. The encoded protein is CASFKGGLAEDTQYF.

This clonotype was recorded once. The V and J genes are TRBV5-1 and TRBJ1-3, with 8 bases identical to TRBD1. J was trimmed by 4 bases and V by 4 bases; bases with no gene match: 10. This CDR3 region has 16 residues. Germline V lookup: CDR1 SGHRS, CDR2 YFSETQ. The DNA for the CDR3 is TGCGCCAGCAGCCCCGGACAGGGTCGAGGCGGAAACACCATATATTTT. Its translation: CASSPGQGRGGNTIYF. Supplemented by reference TRBV5-1 and TRBJ1-3, the full variable domain reads KAGVTQTPRYLIKTRGQQVTLSCSPISGHRSVSWYQQTPGQGLQFLFEYFSETQRNKGNFPGRFSGRQFSNSRSEMNVSTLELGDSALYLCASSPGQGRGGNTIYFGEGSWLTVV.

The chain recombines TRBV2 with TRBJ2-7; D may be TRBD2 (6 bases). The CDR3 runs to 13 residues. The V end was cut by 8 bases, the J end by 1 base, with 12 bases between. Germline V gene sequence: CDR1 SNHLY, CDR2 FYNNEI. CDR3 residues: CASGGSRSYEQYF. DNA of the CDR3: TGTGCCAGCGGGGGGAGCCGTTCCTACGAGCAGTACTTC.

This clonotype was counted a few times. The CDR3 region is CASSPFGGPSIHEQFF. CDR3 bases: TGTGCCAGCTCACCATTCGGGGGACCTTCTATCCATGAGCAGTTCTTC. This sequence joins TRBV18 and TRBJ2-1; weak D call: TRBD2 (6 bases). CDR3 size: 16 residues. V gave up 2 bases and J gave up 8 bases, with 19 bases separating them. Germline lookup yields CDR1 KGHSH and CDR2 LQKENI.

This clonotype was counted between two and nine times. The rearrangement uses TRBV12-3 or TRBV12-4 and TRBJ2-5, with 7 bases identical to TRBD1. CDR3 size: 17 residues. Trimming took 6 bases from V and 11 from J; bases not matched to a gene: 24. This chain's CDR3 is CASSSTRKGQQNNEQYF. The CDR3 DNA sequence: TGTGCCAGCAGCTCAACCCGAAAGGGACAGCAAAACAATGAGCAGTACTTC.

This clonotype has a handful of counts. The gene calls are TRBV3-1 and TRBJ1-1; D call uncertain. Germline V gene lookup returns CDR1 LGHDT and CDR2 YNNKEL (reference sequence). This CDR3 has 16 residues. V was shortened by 3 bases and J by 7 bases, with 21 bases between the two germline ends. CDR3 nucleotide sequence: TGTGCCAGCAGCCAGGACGCAGCAAGGGATGGAAGTGAAGCTTTCTTT. Its protein product is CASSQDAARDGSEAFF. Variable domain in full (rest from reference TRBV3-1 and TRBJ1-1): DTAVSQTPKYLVTQMGNDKSIKCEQNLGHDTMYWYKQDSKKFLKIMFSYNNKELIINETVPNRFSPKSPDKAHLNLHINSLELGDSAVYFCASSQDAARDGSEAFFGQGTRLTVV.

This clonotype appeared a few times. The chain joins TRBV5-1 to TRBJ2-5; D might be TRBD1 or TRBD2, each matching 5 bases. With 2 bases removed from V and 0 bases from J, the gap between germline ends came to 14 bases. Per germline, CDR1 SGHRS and CDR2 YFSETQ. This CDR3 contains 16 residues. The CDR3 reads CASSFAWGRYQETQYF. CDR3 in DNA: TGCGCCAGCAGCTTCGCCTGGGGACGGTACCAAGAGACCCAGTACTTC.

The table lists this clonotype with a few counts. The V gene is TRBV28, the J gene TRBJ2-1; TRBD1 is a possible D gene (7 bases). CDR3 length: 15 amino acids. From germline, CDR1 is MDHEN and CDR2 SYDVKM. Trimming removed 6 bases from V and 3 bases from J, with 15 bases in between. As DNA, the CDR3 is TGTGCCAGCAGCTGGATCCAGGGGGGCTACAATGAGCAGTTCTTC. Protein: CASSWIQGGYNEQFF.

This clonotype qualifies as medium-sized. The chain has TRBV12-3 or TRBV12-4 and TRBJ1-2; the match to TRBD1 covers 7 bases. J was trimmed by 5 bases and V by 6 bases; bases with no gene match: 6. This CDR3 is 13 amino acids long. The CDR3 DNA reads TGTGCCAGCAGGCCACAGGGGTGGTATGGCTACACCTTC. It codes for CASRPQGWYGYTF.

The chain employs TRBV21-1 and TRBJ2-3; the table's D call of TRBD2 was not tested on the DNA. TRBV21-1 is a known pseudogene. The CDR3 sequence is 17 residues long. The CDR3 DNA reads TGTGCCAGCAGCACCCAGACTAGCGGGATAGTGAGAGATACGCAGTATTTT. Amino acids: CASSTQTSGIVRDTQYF.

The chain recombines TRBV7-9 with TRBJ2-7, with unresolved D. Germline assignment: CDR1 SEHNR and CDR2 FQNEAQ (reference sequence). CDR3 length: 13 residues. The V gene lost 3 bases and the J gene lost 3 bases, with 9 bases spanning the gap. The CDR3 DNA sequence: TGTGCCAGCAGCTTGGATCGAAACTACGAGCAGTACTTC. It encodes CASSLDRNYEQYF.

Worth noting for this clonotype: A much larger clone differs from this one at a single base, so this may be a read error. The V and J genes are TRBV12-3 or TRBV12-4 and TRBJ2-3; D may be TRBD1 (6 bases). The CDR3 extends over 14 amino acids. The CDR3 region has the DNA TGTGCCAGCAATACACAGGGAAGGATAGATACGCGGTATTTT. Amino acid sequence: CASNTQGRIDTRYF.

This clonotype was picked up many times. This CDR3 is CASTRPTLAGSSYNEQFF. The CDR3 nucleotides are TGTGCCAGCACGAGACCAACTCTAGCTGGGAGCTCCTACAATGAGCAGTTCTTC. The chain links TRBV28 to TRBJ2-1; maybe TRBD2 (5 bases). The CDR3 totals 18 residues. V lost 7 bases, J lost 0 bases, and 22 bases lay in between. The germline gives CDR1 MDHEN, CDR2 SYDVKM.

This clonotype was found many times. The J gene is TRBJ2-7, the V gene TRBV29-1; D gene unclear. The germline V gene has CDR1 SQVTM and CDR2 ANQGSEA. The V end was cut by 3 bases, the J end by 5 bases, with 11 bases between. This CDR3 has 12 amino acids. CDR3 bases: TGCAGCGTTGATATGGGGTACGACGAGCAGTACTTC. This encodes CSVDMGYDEQYF.

This clonotype was picked up many times. The rearrangement joins TRBV6-7 to TRBJ2-1; 15 bases line up with TRBD2. TRBV6-7 is assigned to the ORF class and has an uncertain function. The trim removed 5 bases at V and 4 bases at J, leaving 9 bases unmatched. This CDR3 spans 18 amino acids. CDR3: CASSERTSGRESYNEQFF. For the CDR3, the DNA is TGTGCCAGCAGTGAGCGGACTAGCGGGAGGGAAAGTTACAATGAGCAGTTCTTC.

This clonotype was recorded at least ten times. V is TRBV29-1 and J is TRBJ2-5; 9 bases align to TRBD2. J lost 6 bases, V lost 5 bases, and 7 bases had no gene match. In germline, CDR1 is SQVTM, CDR2 ANQGSEA. The CDR3 extends over 13 amino acids. CDR3 amino acids: CSVLGGGGKTQYF. CDR3 coding DNA: TGCAGCGTTCTCGGCGGGGGGGGGAAGACCCAGTACTTC.

The chain couples TRBV20-1 to TRBJ2-7, with D possibly matching TRBD1 (5 bases). V gave up 6 bases and J gave up 7 bases, with 16 bases separating them. This CDR3 has 12 amino acids. The germline gives CDR1 DFQATT, CDR2 SNEGSKA (reference sequence). CDR3 in amino acids: CSAQSPGKEQYF. For the CDR3, the DNA is TGCAGTGCCCAGAGCCCAGGGAAAGAGCAGTACTTC.

This clonotype appeared a few times. V usage is TRBV4-2 and J usage is TRBJ1-4; D possibly corresponds to TRBD1 (6 bases). Trimming pared 4 bases from V and 0 bases from J, leaving 12 bases between. The CDR3 length is 16 residues. The germline gives CDR1 LGHNA, CDR2 YNFKEQ. CDR3 bases: TGTGCCAGCAGCCTAACAGGGATGTCAACTAATGAAAAACTGTTTTTT. As protein: CASSLTGMSTNEKLFF.

The V gene is TRBV7-9, the J gene TRBJ1-2; the D is unclear. Germline V gene data show CDR1 as SEHNR and CDR2 as FQNEAQ (reference sequence). This CDR3 comprises 14 residues. The V and J ends lost 3 bases and 0 bases respectively, with 8 bases between them. The CDR3 sequence is CASSFDTSNYGYTF. CDR3 sequence (DNA): TGTGCCAGCAGCTTCGACACCTCTAACTATGGCTACACCTTC.

Remarks on this clonotype: Since a much larger clone is just one base distant, this may be a read error. The chain couples TRBV5-1 to TRBJ2-3, with TRBD2 as a possible D gene (6 bases). The CDR3 length is 16 residues. Germline lookup yields CDR1 SGHRS and CDR2 YFSETQ. CDR3 DNA sequence: TGCGCCAACAGCCGACTCGGGACTCTCCCCACAGATACGCAGTATTTT. Translation gives CANSRLGTLPTDTQYF.

V and J are TRBV6-1 and TRBJ2-1, with D perhaps matching TRBD2 (5 bases). The V gene lost 2 bases and the J gene lost 9 bases, with 14 bases spanning the gap. Germline assignment: CDR1 MNHNS and CDR2 SASEGT. This CDR3 spans 14 amino acids. This CDR3 reads CASSERGRRGEQFF. DNA of the CDR3: TGTGCCAGCAGTGAACGCGGGCGGAGAGGTGAGCAGTTCTTC.

This clonotype was counted at least ten times. The rearrangement links TRBV3-1 to TRBJ2-7; D is perhaps TRBD2 (6 bases). The DNA end is a closer match to TRBJ2-5, so the J assignment may be wrong. In germline, CDR1 is LGHDT, CDR2 YNNKEL (reference sequence). The CDR3 sequence is 12 residues long. CDR3 region: CASSQGAGTQYF. The CDR3 nucleotides are TGTGCCAGCAGCCAAGGAGCGGGGACCCAGTACTTC.

For this clonotype: Its ends do not fully match the called genes, so a read error is possible. In DNA, the CDR3 is TGTGCCACGAGCATTATGAGCAATCAGCCCCAGCATTTT. Protein product: CATSIMSNQPQHF. The chain recombines TRBV15 with TRBJ1-5; no clear D gene. Germline loops: CDR1 LNHNV, CDR2 YYDKDF (reference sequence). This CDR3 contains 13 residues.

Concerning this clonotype: A much larger clone lies one base from this, so it may be a read error. V is TRBV29-1 and J is TRBJ2-5, with 7 bases fitting TRBD2. Germline V gives CDR1 SQVTM, CDR2 ANQGSEA. The CDR3 sequence is 14 residues long. Trimming cost V 0 bases and J 11 bases; bases outside gene matches: 12. The CDR3 region is CSVEEGGRLNEQYF. The CDR3 DNA reads TGCAGCGTTGAAGAGGGGGGGAGACTAAATGAGCAGTACTTC.

J is TRBJ1-1 and V is TRBV19, with D hard to call. The CDR3 is 14 amino acids. Germline V gene sequence: CDR1 LNHDA, CDR2 SQIVND (reference sequence). V was shortened by 3 bases and J by 7 bases, with 15 bases between the two germline ends. This CDR3 is CASSITHGRNEAFF. CDR3 DNA: TGTGCCAGTAGTATTACCCATGGCAGAAATGAAGCTTTCTTT. Looking up the rest from reference TRBV19 and TRBJ1-1 gives the full variable domain: DGGITQSPKYLFRKEGQNVTLSCEQNLNHDAMYWYRQDPGQGLRLIYYSQIVNDFQKGDIAEGYSVSREKKESFPLTVTSAQKNPTAFYLCASSITHGRNEAFFGQGTRLTVV.